This is a list of T cell receptor beta chains from one sample in a study of identical twins. MiXCR, run by TCRdb on the 5' RACE reads, gives a single entry per CDR3 protein. The sample includes about 890,000 distinct CDR3 sequences, 10% to 15% of them seen just once. A further study also used this sample, focusing on yellow fever vaccine responses in identical twins.

The sequencing input was PBMCs. These receptors originate from a woman between 18 and 30 years old in good health. Both conserved end residues are part of each CDR3. A D gene is named only where the DNA matches it firmly. Expanded clones are given a class, and other clones once, few, many or no size at all.

- | TRBJ2-5 | TRBV12-3/TRBV12-4 | - | TGTGCCAGCAGTTTAACGAGTAGCAGGACGGTGACCCAGTACTTC | CASSLTSSRTVTQYF
- | TRBJ2-1 | TRBV6-6 | - | TGTGCCAGCAGTTACTCCAAGGAAAATGAGCAGTTCTTC | CASSYSKENEQFF
- | TRBJ1-2 | TRBV20-1 | - | TGCAGTGCGGGGTCGGGATCTCCTGGCTACACCTTC | CSAGSGSPGYTF
- | TRBJ2-5 | TRBV21-1 | - | TGTGCCAGCAGCCCGAGGTACTTC | CASSPRYF
- | TRBJ1-1 | TRBV6-5 | - | TGTGCCAGCAGTTACTCGAGGCAGAGCACTGAAGCTTTCTTT | CASSYSRQSTEAFF
- | TRBJ1-2 | TRBV25-1 | few | TGTGCCAGCAGTGATACCGCTACAGGTATAACGTCTCGGTACACCTTC | CASSDTATGITSRYTF
- | TRBJ1-1 | TRBV10-3 | - | TGTGCCATCAGTGTGGGGGGGAACACTGAAGCTTTCTTT | CAISVGGNTEAFF
TRBD1 | TRBJ1-1 | TRBV28 | many | TGTGCCAGCAGGGACAGGGAAACGAACACTGAAGCTTTCTTT | CASRDRETNTEAFF
- | TRBJ2-3 | TRBV6-1 | - | TGTGCCAGCACCCTAGGGCTAATTACAGATACGCAGTATTTT | CASTLGLITDTQYF
TRBD1 | TRBJ2-1 | TRBV6-1 | - | TGTGCCAGCTCTGAAAGGACAGGGCCTCCCTACAATGAGCAGTTCTTC | CASSERTGPPYNEQFF
- | TRBJ2-3 | TRBV5-1 | many | TGCGCCAGCAGGGAGAGCGGGTTCACAGATACGCAGTATTTT | CASRESGFTDTQYF
TRBD2 | TRBJ2-1 | TRBV5-1 | few | TGCGCCAGCAGCTTCAATTTCTCGGGGCTAGCGGGGAGGGAGCAGTTCTTC | CASSFNFSGLAGREQFF
TRBD2 | TRBJ2-7 | TRBV12-3/TRBV12-4 | - | TGTGCCAGCAGTCCCCCCAGCGGGAGCTCCTACGAGCAGTACTTC | CASSPPSGSSYEQYF
- | TRBJ2-1 | TRBV12-3/TRBV12-4 | many | TGTGCCAGCAGCCGAATCGCCGATGAGCAGTTCTTC | CASSRIADEQFF
TRBD2 | TRBJ2-3 | TRBV2 | few | TGTGCCAGCAGGGCGGGGGGCCTGCGAGATACGCAGTATTTT | CASRAGGLRDTQYF
TRBD2 | TRBJ2-2 | TRBV6-2/TRBV6-3 | few | TGTGCCAGCAGCCTCCCCGGACTAGCGACCGGGGAGCTGTTTTTT | CASSLPGLATGELFF
- | TRBJ2-2 | TRBV9 | many | TGTGCCAGCAGCGTAGCACCGACGAACACCGGGGAGCTGTTTTTT | CASSVAPTNTGELFF
- | TRBJ2-1 | TRBV7-9 | few | TGTCCTGGGGGCGGGAGCAGCAATGAGCAGTTCTTC | CPGGGSSNEQFF
TRBD2 | TRBJ2-3 | TRBV29-1 | many | TGCAGCGTGGGGACTAGCGGGCGCGGCTGGGGCACAGATACGCAGTATTTT | CSVGTSGRGWGTDTQYF
- | TRBJ2-3 | TRBV20-1 | few | TGCAGTGCTAGAGATGAGTCTAGCACAGATACGCAGTATTTT | CSARDESSTDTQYF
TRBD1 | TRBJ1-6 | TRBV6-1 | - | TGTGCCAGCGCCGGGACAGGAAATTCACCCCTCCACTTT | CASAGTGNSPLHF
- | TRBJ2-6 | TRBV14 | few | TGTGCCAGCAGCCACGACAGCTCTGGGGCCAACGTCCTGACTTTC | CASSHDSSGANVLTF
- | TRBJ2-5 | TRBV4-1 | few | TGCGCCAGCAGCCAAGTCGAGGTTTTAGAGACCCAGTACTTC | CASSQVEVLETQYF
- | TRBJ2-2 | TRBV7-9 | - | TGTGCCAGCACAAGAGCGGGTATCACCGGGGAGCTGTTTTTT | CASTRAGITGELFF